These T cell receptor beta chains were read from a single sample in a study of post-analysis software for immune sequencing data. TCRdb redid the calling of the PCR reads with MiXCR, one entry per CDR3 protein. The repertoire holds roughly 540,000 distinct CDR3 sequences, with around a third as singletons. The material sequenced was blood. These receptor sequences come from a girl aged 2 to 17 with multiple sclerosis. Each CDR3 is given with its conserved first and last residue. A D gene is named only where the DNA matches it firmly. Clone size is stated in some rows and not others, as once, few, many or a class when expanded.

d_call | j_call | v_call | clone_size | cdr3_aa | cdr3_nt
- | TRBJ2-7 | TRBV7-9 | few | CASSLEKWTDSYEQYF | TGTGCCAGCAGCTTAGAAAAGTGGACAGATAGTTACGAGCAGTACTTC
- | TRBJ2-7 | TRBV6-1 | - | CASRTLSYEQYF | TGTGCCAGCAGGACACTCTCCTACGAGCAGTACTTC
- | TRBJ2-3 | TRBV5-1 | - | CASSLRGYTDTQYF | TGCGCCAGCAGCTTGAGGGGGTACACAGATACGCAGTATTTT
- | TRBJ1-2 | TRBV12-3/TRBV12-4 | - | CASSPLTQGGGYTF | TGTGCCAGCAGCCCTTTAACACAGGGAGGCGGCTACACCTTC
TRBD1 | TRBJ2-5 | TRBV28 | - | CASSLWHRGFQETQYF | TGTGCCAGCAGTTTATGGCACAGGGGCTTCCAAGAGACCCAGTACTTC
- | TRBJ2-3 | TRBV7-3 | few | CASSLTAGTDTQYF | TGTGCCAGCAGCTTAACGGCGGGGACAGATACGCAGTATTTT
- | TRBJ2-5 | TRBV20-1 | many | CSAPLPGSSQETQYF | TGCAGTGCCCCCCTTCCGGGATCTTCCCAAGAGACCCAGTACTTC
- | TRBJ1-1 | TRBV20-1 | few | CSARDPFQTKAFF | TGCAGTGCTAGAGATCCTTTCCAGACCAAAGCTTTCTTT
- | TRBJ2-7 | TRBV7-8 | - | CASSLEGNLGEQYF | TGTGCCAGCAGCTTAGAGGGCAACCTGGGGGAGCAGTACTTC
TRBD2 | TRBJ2-3 | TRBV20-1 | few | CSAGLAGADTQYF | TGCAGTGCTGGCCTAGCGGGGGCGGATACGCAGTATTTT
- | TRBJ1-2 | TRBV2 | - | CASNPGTLIYGYTF | TGTGCCAGCAACCCCGGGACGTTGATCTATGGCTACACCTTC
- | TRBJ1-2 | TRBV2 | once | CASSYVRVVYGYTF | TGTGCCAGCAGTTATGTCCGGGTCGTCTATGGCTACACCTTC
- | TRBJ2-7 | TRBV6-1 | - | CASSEYRGGYEQYF | TGTGCCAGCAGTGAGTACAGGGGAGGCTACGAGCAGTACTTC
TRBD2 | TRBJ2-7 | TRBV9 | - | CASSWGGERDEQYF | TGTGCCAGCAGTTGGGGAGGGGAACGGGACGAGCAGTACTTC
- | TRBJ2-7 | TRBV29-1 | few | CSVDPRQGGDEQYF | TGCAGCGTTGACCCAAGGCAGGGTGGCGACGAGCAGTACTTC
- | TRBJ2-3 | TRBV27 | - | CASHLFAGATTDTQYF | TGTGCCAGCCACCTCTTCGCGGGGGCAACCACAGATACGCAGTATTTT
- | TRBJ2-3 | TRBV20-1 | few | CSARIGTTDTQYF | TGCAGTGCTAGAATTGGAACCACAGATACGCAGTATTTT
- | TRBJ2-5 | TRBV7-9 | - | CASSFTPETQYF | TGTGCCAGCAGCTTCACTCCCGAGACCCAGTACTTC
- | TRBJ1-5 | TRBV20-1 | few | CSATPGPWPTPNQPQHF | TGCAGTGCCACTCCGGGCCCCTGGCCAACCCCGAATCAGCCCCAGCATTTT
TRBD2 | TRBJ2-7 | TRBV27 | few | CASSLRGSGGFPYEQYF | TGTGCCAGCAGTTTACGAGGTAGCGGGGGGTTCCCCTACGAGCAGTACTTC
- | TRBJ2-7 | TRBV3-1 | few | CASRHSGQSSYEQYF | TGTGCCAGCAGACACTCTGGACAGAGCTCCTACGAGCAGTACTTC
- | TRBJ2-1 | TRBV6-1 | few | CASSVTYGQFF | TGTGCCAGCAGTGTTACTTATGGGCAGTTCTTC
- | TRBJ2-3 | TRBV5-1 | - | CAGSLSQGEQYF | TGCGCCGGCAGCTTGAGCCAGGGCGAGCAGTATTTT
TRBD2 | TRBJ2-7 | TRBV5-4 | - | CASSLAGGPSDEQYF | TGTGCCAGCAGCCTAGCGGGGGGGCCCTCTGATGAGCAGTACTTC
TRBD1 | TRBJ2-6 | TRBV10-3 | - | CATQGGFSGANVLTF | TGTGCCACGCAAGGGGGCTTCTCTGGGGCCAACGTCCTGACTTTC
TRBD1 | TRBJ2-5 | TRBV6-5 | many | CASRRTGKETQYF | TGTGCCAGCCGCAGGACAGGGAAGGAGACCCAGTACTTC
TRBD1 | TRBJ1-1 | TRBV5-1 | few | CASRSGTGGPLNTEAFF | TGCGCCAGCAGGTCGGGAACAGGGGGCCCCTTGAACACTGAAGCTTTCTTT
TRBD1 | TRBJ1-2 | TRBV4-1 | - | CASSQTGDDYGYTF | TGCGCCAGCAGCCAGACAGGGGATGACTATGGCTACACCTTC
TRBD1 | TRBJ2-7 | TRBV10-3 | few | CAISEPGTGGEPYEQYF | TGTGCCATCAGTGAGCCCGGGACAGGGGGTGAGCCCTACGAGCAGTACTTC
- | TRBJ2-5 | TRBV20-1 | many | CSARLVGQETQYF | TGCAGTGCTAGATTGGTGGGGCAAGAGACCCAGTACTTC
- | TRBJ2-5 | TRBV21-1 | few | CASSTYWDSGETQYF | TGTGCCAGCAGCACTTATTGGGACTCCGGAGAGACCCAGTACTTC
- | TRBJ2-7 | TRBV20-1 | - | CSARDAGHYSYEQYF | TGCAGTGCTAGAGATGCGGGACACTACTCCTACGAGCAGTACTTC
TRBD2 | TRBJ2-1 | TRBV20-1 | many | CSAINVGASGGSSYNEQFF | TGCAGTGCCATCAACGTGGGGGCTAGCGGGGGGAGCTCCTACAATGAGCAGTTCTTC
- | TRBJ1-1 | TRBV6-5 | - | CASSYLSSGFTEAFF | TGTGCCAGCAGTTACCTATCTTCAGGGTTCACTGAAGCTTTCTTT
TRBD1 | TRBJ1-5 | TRBV20-1 | once | CSASRDSYSNQPQHF | TGCAGTGCTAGTAGGGACAGTTATAGCAATCAGCCCCAGCATTTT
- | TRBJ1-1 | TRBV2 | - | CASSEQQSAFF | TGTGCCAGCAGTGAGCAACAGTCGGCTTTCTTT
- | TRBJ2-2 | TRBV14 | few | CASSQDTGPGELFF | TGTGCCAGCAGCCAAGATACGGGGCCCGGGGAGCTGTTTTTT
TRBD1 | TRBJ1-1 | TRBV7-9 | few | CASSLLGTGGTGDTEAFF | TGTGCCAGCAGCTTGCTGGGGACAGGGGGCACCGGGGACACTGAAGCTTTCTTT
TRBD1 | TRBJ1-5 | TRBV28 | - | CASSLWTGLGNQPQHF | TGTGCCAGCAGTTTATGGACAGGGTTAGGCAATCAGCCCCAGCATTTT
- | TRBJ1-1 | TRBV2 | few | CASSEALRSQSNTEAFF | TGTGCCAGCAGTGAAGCGCTTCGAAGCCAGTCCAACACTGAAGCTTTCTTT
TRBD2 | TRBJ2-5 | TRBV6-1 | few | CASSPPGRAQETQYF | TGTGCCAGCAGTCCTCCGGGGAGGGCCCAAGAGACCCAGTACTTC
- | TRBJ1-1 | TRBV6-1 | few | CASSDPVGAGTEAFF | TGTGCCAGCAGTGACCCGGTCGGGGCTGGCACTGAAGCTTTCTTT
- | TRBJ1-1 | TRBV5-1 | - | CVSSAGGDGTEAFF | TGCGTCAGCAGCGCAGGAGGAGATGGGACTGAAGCTTTCTTT
- | TRBJ1-1 | TRBV29-1 | - | CSVRGDTEAFF | TGCAGCGTTCGGGGTGACACTGAAGCTTTCTTT
- | TRBJ1-6 | TRBV12-3/TRBV12-4 | - | CASSPRFPGDLHF | TGTGCCAGCAGTCCCCGGTTCCCCGGGGACCTCCACTTT
- | TRBJ2-5 | TRBV3-1 | - | CASSRGRQETQYF | TGTGCCAGCAGCCGTGGACGTCAAGAGACCCAGTACTTC
TRBD1 | TRBJ2-5 | TRBV5-1 | few | CASSLPILQQGQETQYF | TGCGCCAGCAGCTTGCCAATCCTCCAACAGGGGCAGGAGACCCAGTACTTC
- | TRBJ2-3 | TRBV5-1 | few | CASSLEDRRTDTQYF | TGCGCCAGCAGCTTGGAGGACAGACGCACAGATACGCAGTATTTT
- | TRBJ2-7 | TRBV4-1 | few | CATTSATAKNNYEQYF | TGCGCCACCACCTCCGCGACAGCAAAGAACAACTACGAGCAGTACTTC
- | TRBJ2-7 | TRBV20-1 | - | CSAPDSSEQYF | TGCAGTGCCCCGGACAGCTCCGAGCAGTACTTC
- | TRBJ2-3 | TRBV5-1 | few | CASSLQGGRGDTQYF | TGCGCCAGCAGCTTGCAAGGTGGTCGTGGAGATACGCAGTATTTT
- | TRBJ1-5 | TRBV10-3 | - | CAISESSPGNQPQHF | TGTGCCATCAGTGAGTCGAGCCCGGGGAATCAGCCCCAGCATTTT
- | TRBJ1-2 | TRBV5-1 | - | CASSPQQGSVLDGYTF | TGCGCCAGCAGCCCACAACAGGGTTCGGTACTCGATGGCTACACCTTC
TRBD2 | TRBJ2-5 | TRBV20-1 | few | CSASLAGAQETQYF | TGCAGTGCTAGCTTAGCGGGGGCCCAAGAGACCCAGTACTTC
TRBD2 | TRBJ2-3 | TRBV7-3 | - | CASSNGGATDTQYF | TGTGCCAGCAGCAACGGGGGGGCCACAGATACGCAGTATTTT
TRBD2 | TRBJ2-5 | TRBV14 | - | CASSPHVAGVETQYF | TGTGCCAGCAGCCCTCACGTAGCGGGGGTTGAGACCCAGTACTTC